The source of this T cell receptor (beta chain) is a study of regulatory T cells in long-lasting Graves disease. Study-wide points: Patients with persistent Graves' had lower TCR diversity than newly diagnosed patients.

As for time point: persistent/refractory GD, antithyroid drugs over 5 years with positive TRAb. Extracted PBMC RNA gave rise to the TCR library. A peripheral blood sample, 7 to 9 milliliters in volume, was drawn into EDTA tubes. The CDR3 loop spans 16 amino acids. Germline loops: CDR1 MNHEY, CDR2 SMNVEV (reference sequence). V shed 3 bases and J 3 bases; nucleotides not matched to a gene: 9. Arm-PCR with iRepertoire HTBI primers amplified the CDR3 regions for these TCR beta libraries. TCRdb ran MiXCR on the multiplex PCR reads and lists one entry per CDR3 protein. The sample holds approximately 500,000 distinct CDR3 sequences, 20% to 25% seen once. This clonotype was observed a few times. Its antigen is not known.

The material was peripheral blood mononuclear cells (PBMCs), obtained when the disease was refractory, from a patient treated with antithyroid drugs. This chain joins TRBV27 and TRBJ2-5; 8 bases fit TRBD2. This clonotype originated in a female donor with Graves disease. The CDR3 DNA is TGTGCCAGCAGTTTCTCGGGGGGGGGCTTCGAAGAGACCCAGTACTTC. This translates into CASSFSGGGFEETQYF.